This T cell receptor beta chain was sequenced for a study of persistence of HIV-infected CD4 T cells. Germline loops: CDR1 LNHDA, CDR2 SQIVND (reference sequence). V was pared by 5 bases and J by 5 bases, with 21 bases between. There are 17 residues in the CDR3. An overlapping HIV-1 Gag peptide pool stimulated these cells at 0.95 to 1 ug/peptide/mL. Sorted nonresponding memory CD4+ T cells were CD40L-negative, CD69-negative, CD45RO-high. Suppressive ART was started during chronic HIV-1 infection in these adults. Inclusion required CMV-positive serology and CD4+ counts above 400 cells/uL. This clone was recorded once. Its antigen is undetermined. The immunoSEQ assay was version 4, run in survey mode. Measured with immunoSEQ multiplex PCR; TCRdb has only the in-frame clones, and not every one. The sample consists of just over 40,000 clones, about 84% of them appearing once. Study results and limitations: Within sorted populations, more oligoclonal TCRs accompanied more oligoclonal proviruses. The rare CMV-responding cells with HIV-1 proviruses were not separately TCR-sequenced.

The sequence came from an adult man with HIV who was CMV-seropositive. This chain connects TRBV19 to TRBJ1-4, with D maybe TRBD1 (5 bases). The sequencing used CD4+ T cells sorted from PBMCs after roughly 20-hour stimulation, collected from a patient who received antiretroviral therapy. In DNA, the CDR3 is TGTGCCAGTAGTCTCAATGCAGGGACGGCCTCGAATGAAAAACTGTTTTTT. Its translation: CASSLNAGTASNEKLFF.